The text below deals with one TCR beta chain. The antigen remains unidentified. Preparation of the TCRbeta library involved a method that used unique molecular identifiers. TCRdb ran MiXCR on the PCR reads and lists one entry per CDR3 protein. The table has 300,000 to 350,000 distinct CDR3 sequences, around 15% seen once. This sample is part of a study of T-cell reconstitution after alpha-beta-depleted transplantation in children. Study-level points and caveats: There were some patients whose high TCRbeta diversity at day 60 came from surviving recipient T cells and thymic progenitors. Two months or so post-transplant, alpha-beta T cells reportedly derived from several hundred expanded graft clones. Newly produced T cells mostly provided counts and TCRbeta diversity after one year, as hyperexpanded clones declined.

The V end lost 3 bases, the J end lost 6 bases, and 12 bases lay between the germline ends. There are 14 residues in the CDR3. Germline V gene data show CDR1 as MDHEN and CDR2 as SYDVKM. The source material was PBMCs, mostly from graft donor cells, sampled 360 days after TCRalphabeta/CD19-depleted stem cell transplant. The TCR sequence derives from a male patient aged 2 to 9 who had a stem cell transplant for acute lymphoblastic leukemia, so the T cells may come from the graft donor. V and J are TRBV28 and TRBJ2-1; D is undetermined. The CDR3 sequence: CASSFWVVGNEQFF. The CDR3 DNA follows: TGTGCCAGCAGTTTTTGGGTCGTGGGCAATGAGCAGTTCTTC.